This T cell receptor (beta chain) was observed in a study of cytomegalovirus exposure and HLA in healthy donors. PCR employed 60 Vbeta and 13 Jbeta primers. Assay: immunoSEQ multiplex PCR; the TCRdb copy retains only in-frame clones and omits some. The sample gives about 150,000 clones, 70% to 85% of which show up once; 5.5% to 8.5% is in the top ten. Germline V lookup: CDR1 SNHLY, CDR2 FYNNEI. V was pared by 4 bases and J by 6 bases, with 5 bases of the junction left unmatched. There are 13 residues in the CDR3. Source material: PBMCs. This chain uses TRBV2 with TRBJ2-7; 8 bases line up with TRBD1. The sequence was obtained from a woman aged 45-65 years in good health and CMV-seropositive. CDR3 bases: TGTGCCAGCAGTGGACAGGGGTATCTCGAGCAGTACTTC. The encoded protein is CASSGQGYLEQYF.